Listed below are T cell receptor beta chains from one sample, sequenced in a study of cytomegalovirus exposure and HLA in healthy donors. This table comes from immunoSEQ multiplex PCR, and its TCRdb copy is limited to in-frame clones, with some not included. The data contain about 150,000 clones, around 79% of them singletons. Material: PBMCs. The receptors were sampled from a human donor in good health. Both conserved end residues are part of each CDR3. D genes are given only for firm matches. Part of the rows lack a size; the others show once, few, many or a class for expanded clones.

d_gene: .; j_gene: TRBJ2-7; v_gene: TRBV7-8; abundance: once; CDR3nt: TGTGCCAGCAGCCCCAGACAGGCCCCGTACGAGCAGTACTTC; CDR3aa: CASSPRQAPYEQYF
d_gene: .; j_gene: TRBJ1-2; v_gene: TRBV5-4; abundance: .; CDR3nt: TGTGCCAGCAGTTTAGACTCAAACTATGGCTACACCTTC; CDR3aa: CASSLDSNYGYTF
d_gene: .; j_gene: TRBJ2-3; v_gene: TRBV15; abundance: few; CDR3nt: TGTGCCACCAGCAGAGTTGCTCGGGGTACGCAGTATTTT; CDR3aa: CATSRVARGTQYF
d_gene: TRBD2; j_gene: TRBJ2-3; v_gene: TRBV27; abundance: .; CDR3nt: TGTGCCAGCAGTTTATCTAGCGGGAGCACAGATACGCAGTATTTT; CDR3aa: CASSLSSGSTDTQYF
d_gene: TRBD2; j_gene: TRBJ2-1; v_gene: TRBV7-2; abundance: .; CDR3nt: TGTGCCAGCAGCTTATTGGTGCCAGCGGGGGGTTCCAATGAGCAGTTCTTC; CDR3aa: CASSLLVPAGGSNEQFF
d_gene: .; j_gene: TRBJ2-7; v_gene: TRBV19; abundance: .; CDR3nt: TGTGCCAGTAGTAGTCCGGCGGGAACGGTGTACGAGCAGTACTTC; CDR3aa: CASSSPAGTVYEQYF
d_gene: TRBD2; j_gene: TRBJ2-3; v_gene: TRBV6-4; abundance: .; CDR3nt: TGTGCCAGCAGTGAGCTAGCGGGAGCGGCAGATACGCAGTATTTT; CDR3aa: CASSELAGAADTQYF
d_gene: TRBD2; j_gene: TRBJ2-2; v_gene: TRBV2; abundance: few; CDR3nt: TGTGCCAGCCGAGCTAGCGGGGGACTTGACACCGGGGAGCTGTTTTTT; CDR3aa: CASRASGGLDTGELFF
d_gene: .; j_gene: TRBJ1-2; v_gene: TRBV2; abundance: .; CDR3nt: TGTGCCAGCAGTGAAGAGTCGACTCGCAACTATGGCTACACCTTC; CDR3aa: CASSEESTRNYGYTF
d_gene: .; j_gene: TRBJ2-5; v_gene: TRBV10-3; abundance: .; CDR3nt: TGTGCCATCAGTGAAGGGGAAGAGACCCAGTACTTC; CDR3aa: CAISEGEETQYF
d_gene: TRBD1; j_gene: TRBJ1-1; v_gene: TRBV28; abundance: .; CDR3nt: TGTGCCAGCAGCTCAACAGGGGGCGCGGTGGCTTTCTTT; CDR3aa: CASSSTGGAVAFF
d_gene: TRBD1; j_gene: TRBJ2-3; v_gene: TRBV9; abundance: few; CDR3nt: TGTGCCAGCAGCCTAAGTCCCGGGACAGGGTCAAAGGCAGATACGCAGTATTTT; CDR3aa: CASSLSPGTGSKADTQYF
d_gene: TRBD2; j_gene: TRBJ2-1; v_gene: TRBV9; abundance: once; CDR3nt: TGTGCCAGCAGCGTATCGAGCGGGAGCCTCTACAATGAGCAGTTCTTC; CDR3aa: CASSVSSGSLYNEQFF
d_gene: .; j_gene: TRBJ1-1; v_gene: TRBV5-4; abundance: .; CDR3nt: TGTGCCAGCAGCTTGGCAGGCATGAACACTGAAGCTTTCTTT; CDR3aa: CASSLAGMNTEAFF
d_gene: TRBD1; j_gene: TRBJ2-1; v_gene: TRBV30; abundance: .; CDR3nt: TGTGCCTGGAGTGCTGGACAGGGTGGGAATGAGCAGTTCTTC; CDR3aa: CAWSAGQGGNEQFF
d_gene: TRBD1; j_gene: TRBJ2-7; v_gene: TRBV13; abundance: .; CDR3nt: TGTGCCAGCAGCTTTTTTCAGGGGGCCGCGTTCGGGCAGTACTTC; CDR3aa: CASSFFQGAAFGQYF
d_gene: .; j_gene: TRBJ2-1; v_gene: TRBV5-4; abundance: .; CDR3nt: TGTGCCAGCAGCCCCAGGGGCGGCTCCTACAATGAGCAGTTCTTC; CDR3aa: CASSPRGGSYNEQFF
d_gene: .; j_gene: TRBJ1-1; v_gene: TRBV29-1; abundance: .; CDR3nt: TGCAGCGTTGCCTGGGAATTGCAGGGTGAAGCTTTCTTT; CDR3aa: CSVAWELQGEAFF
d_gene: TRBD1; j_gene: TRBJ1-1; v_gene: TRBV28; abundance: .; CDR3nt: TGTGCCAGCATCGGGACAGGGCGGGGTAGCACTGAAGCTTTCTTT; CDR3aa: CASIGTGRGSTEAFF
d_gene: .; j_gene: TRBJ1-1; v_gene: TRBV18; abundance: .; CDR3nt: TGTGCCAGCTCACTCAAAGGGGGGGTGGCGAACACTGAAGCTTTCTTT; CDR3aa: CASSLKGGVANTEAFF
d_gene: TRBD2; j_gene: TRBJ2-7; v_gene: TRBV6-6; abundance: .; CDR3nt: TGTGCCAGCAGCCCCGGGGGACTAGGGTCTTACGAGCAGTACTTC; CDR3aa: CASSPGGLGSYEQYF
d_gene: TRBD1; j_gene: TRBJ1-1; v_gene: TRBV29-1; abundance: .; CDR3nt: TGCAGCGTTGTTACAGGGGGGGGTGAAGCTTTCTTT; CDR3aa: CSVVTGGGEAFF
d_gene: .; j_gene: TRBJ2-1; v_gene: TRBV9; abundance: .; CDR3nt: TGTGCCAGCAGCCTCGCGGGATGGAGGGAGCAGTTCTTC; CDR3aa: CASSLAGWREQFF
d_gene: .; j_gene: TRBJ2-5; v_gene: TRBV29-1; abundance: .; CDR3nt: TGCAGCGCTAAGACCCCCGCAGGGTACCAGGAGACCCAGTACTTC; CDR3aa: CSAKTPAGYQETQYF